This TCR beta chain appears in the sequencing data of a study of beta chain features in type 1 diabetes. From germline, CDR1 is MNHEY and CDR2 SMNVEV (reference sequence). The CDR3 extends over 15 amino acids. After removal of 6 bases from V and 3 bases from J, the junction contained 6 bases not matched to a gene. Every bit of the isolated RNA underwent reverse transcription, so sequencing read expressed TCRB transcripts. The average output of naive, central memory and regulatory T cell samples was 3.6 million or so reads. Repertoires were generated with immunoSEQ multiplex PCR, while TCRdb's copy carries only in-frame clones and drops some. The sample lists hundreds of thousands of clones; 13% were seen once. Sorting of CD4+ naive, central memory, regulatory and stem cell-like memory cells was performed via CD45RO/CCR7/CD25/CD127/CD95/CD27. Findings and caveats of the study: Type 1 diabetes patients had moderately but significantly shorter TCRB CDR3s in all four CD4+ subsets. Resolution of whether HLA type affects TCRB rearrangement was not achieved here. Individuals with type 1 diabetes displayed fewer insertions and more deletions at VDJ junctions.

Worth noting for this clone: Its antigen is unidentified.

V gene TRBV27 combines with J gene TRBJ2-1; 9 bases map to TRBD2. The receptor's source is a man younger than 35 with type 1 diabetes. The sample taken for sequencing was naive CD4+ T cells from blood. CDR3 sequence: CASSLSGGFYNEQFF. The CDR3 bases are TGTGCCAGCAGCCTTAGCGGGGGATTCTACAATGAGCAGTTCTTC.